These 21 T cell receptor beta chains were all obtained from the same sample, sequenced in a study of T cell responses to AZD1222 COVID-19 vaccine. TCRdb's table, derived via immunoSEQ multiplex PCR, lists solely in-frame clones and lacks some. Of tens of thousands of clones listed, approximately 89% are singletons. Sequencing used peripheral blood, obtained on day 0 of MenACWY control vaccination. The source of these receptors is an adult in good health.

This chain connects TRBV7-6 to TRBJ1-1; a possible D gene is TRBD1 (6 bases). The length of the CDR3 is 17 residues. V was cut by 1 base and J by 0 bases, with 15 bases left in between. Germline CDR1 SGHVS, CDR2 FNYEAQ. The CDR3 DNA reads as TGTGCCAGCAGCTTAGAGGGGGTGGAGCACTTGAACACTGAAGCTTTCTTT. Amino acid sequence: CASSLEGVEHLNTEAFF.

The chain carries TRBV9 and TRBJ2-3; possibly TRBD2 for D (6 bases). Per the germline V gene, CDR1 is SGDLS and CDR2 is YYNGEE. CDR3 length: 15 residues. V lost 0 bases and J lost 3, with 11 bases in between. The CDR3 here is CASSVVASETDTQYF. Here the CDR3 DNA reads TGTGCCAGCAGCGTAGTGGCTAGCGAAACAGATACGCAGTATTTT.

The chain is built from TRBV6-5 and TRBJ2-5, with D unclear. From germline, CDR1 is MNHEY and CDR2 SVGAGI. Deletions cut 2 bases from V and 6 bases from J, with 13 bases between. The CDR3 runs to 14 residues. For the CDR3, the DNA is TGTGCCAGCAGTTACGGTTCACCCCCGAAGACCCAGTACTTC. Protein product: CASSYGSPPKTQYF.

V and J are TRBV11-3 and TRBJ2-7, with D possibly being TRBD2 (6 bases). Looked up from germline, CDR1 is SGHNT and CDR2 is YENEEA. The length of the CDR3 is 14 residues. V lost 2 bases to trimming and J lost 5 bases, with 13 bases between them. The DNA of the CDR3 is TGTGCCAGCAGCTTATCGGCCAGGGAGGACGAGCAGTACTTC. Translated: CASSLSAREDEQYF.

The chain carries TRBV18 and TRBJ1-1; TRBD1 matches 7 bases. The CDR3 contains 14 residues. CDR1 and CDR2 (germline): KGHSH, LQKENI. Trimming took 0 bases from V and 4 from J; bases not matched to a gene: 2. The CDR3 DNA is TGTGCCAGCTCACCACCGACAGGGAGCACTGAAGCTTTCTTT. It translates to CASSPPTGSTEAFF.

CDR3 DNA: TGTGCCAGCAGCCAAGATAGAAAAAAGACCCAGTACTTC. Protein: CASSQDRKKTQYF. The chain links TRBV3-1 (or the pseudogene TRBV3-2) to TRBJ2-5; no definite D call. V gave up 0 bases and J gave up 6 bases, with 8 bases separating them. Per the germline V gene, CDR1 is LGHDT and CDR2 is YNNKEL (reference sequence). The CDR3 spans 13 residues.

The V and J genes are TRBV7-9 and TRBJ1-2, with a tentative D call TRBD1 (6 bases). The CDR3 loop spans 15 amino acids. Germline V CDR1 and CDR2: SEHNR, FQNEAQ (reference sequence). Trimming shortened V by 2 bases and J by 4 bases, and 14 bases separated the two germline ends. CDR3 DNA sequence: TGTGCCAGCAGCTTAAAGGGGGGGCGCAGCTATGGCTACACCTTC. This sequence encodes CASSLKGGRSYGYTF. Full variable domain (remainder filled in from reference TRBV7-9 and TRBJ1-2): DTGVSQNPRHKITKRGQNVTFRCDPISEHNRLYWYRQTLGQGPEFLTYFQNEAQLEKSRLLSDRFSAERPKGSFSTLEIQRTEQGDSAMYLCASSLKGGRSYGYTFGSGTRLTVV.

The chain has TRBV19 and TRBJ1-2, with D possibly matching TRBD1 (5 bases). Deletions cut 7 bases from V and 6 bases from J, with 21 bases between. The CDR3 runs 15 residues. CDR1 is LNHDA, CDR2 SQIVND, per germline (reference sequence). The CDR3 sequence: CASTHSSRGIHGYTF. The CDR3 DNA follows: TGTGCCAGTACTCATTCGAGTAGGGGAATCCATGGCTACACCTTC.

The V and J genes are TRBV5-4 and TRBJ2-2, with 7 bases matching TRBD2. Per germline, CDR1 SGHNT and CDR2 YYREEE (reference sequence). V lost 1 base to trimming and J lost 6 bases; unmatched junction nucleotides: 9. CDR3 length: 16 residues. In nucleotides, the CDR3 is TGTGCCAGCAGCTTGTGGGGCGCGGGGGTCCCCGGGGAGCTGTTTTTT. This encodes CASSLWGAGVPGELFF. Full variable domain (remainder filled in from reference TRBV5-4 and TRBJ2-2): ETGVTQSPTHLIKTRGQQVTLRCSSQSGHNTVSWYQQALGQGPQFIFQYYREEENGRGNFPPRFSGLQFPNYSSELNVNALELDDSALYLCASSLWGAGVPGELFFGEGSRLTVL.

The rearrangement links TRBV6-5 to TRBJ2-7; D is unclear. V lost 10 bases to trimming and J lost 3 bases, with 13 bases between them. The CDR3 is 12 residues long. CDR1 MNHEY and CDR2 SVGAGI come from the germline V gene. CDR3 bases: TGTGCCACTTCGGACCCAGTCTACGAGCAGTACTTC. This sequence encodes CATSDPVYEQYF.

The V call is TRBV27, the J call TRBJ2-7, with TRBD1 matching 10 bases. Germline assignment: CDR1 MNHEY and CDR2 SMNVEV (reference sequence). Trimming cost V 8 bases and J 3 bases; bases outside gene matches: 4. This CDR3 region has 13 residues. CDR3: CASGRTGGYEQYF. Written as DNA, the CDR3 is TGTGCCAGCGGGCGGACAGGGGGCTACGAGCAGTACTTC.

V is TRBV29-1 and J is TRBJ2-2, with D perhaps TRBD2 (5 bases). CDR3 length: 15 residues. Germline lookup yields CDR1 SQVTM and CDR2 ANQGSEA. The V and J ends lost 4 bases and 0 bases respectively, with 12 bases between them. Written as DNA, the CDR3 is TGCAGCGTTGGGTTGAGAGGGCCGAACACCGGGGAGCTGTTTTTT. As protein: CSVGLRGPNTGELFF.

The DNA of the CDR3 is TGTGCCAGCAGTTTGGTCAGCCAAGAGACCCAGTACTTC. Its protein is CASSLVSQETQYF. This chain connects TRBV12-3 or TRBV12-4 to TRBJ2-5; D is uncertain. CDR3 size: 13 residues. V shed 3 bases and J shed 1 base, with 6 bases lying between them.

The chain uses TRBV6-5 and TRBJ2-7; unclear D gene. Germline loops: CDR1 MNHEY, CDR2 SVGAGI. The ends were cut back, 6 bases at V and 0 bases at J, with 9 bases in the middle. The CDR3 consists of 13 residues. CDR3 sequence (DNA): TGTGCCAGCAGCGTTGAGGCCTCCTACGAGCAGTACTTC. Its protein is CASSVEASYEQYF.

This sequence joins TRBV7-2 and TRBJ2-3; 8 nucleotides align to TRBD2. There are 16 residues in the CDR3. The J segment lost 0 bases and the V segment lost 4 bases, leaving 6 bases of the junction unmatched. Germline CDR1 and CDR2: SGHTA and FQGNSA. The CDR3 is CASSWPGGGSTDTQYF. In DNA form, the CDR3 reads TGTGCCAGCAGCTGGCCCGGGGGGGGGAGCACAGATACGCAGTATTTT.

The chain uses TRBV3-1 (or the pseudogene TRBV3-2) and TRBJ1-5, with 9 bases identical to TRBD1. The CDR3 runs 12 residues. Germline CDR1 reads LGHDT; CDR2 reads YNNKEL (reference sequence). Trimming took 1 base from V and 15 from J; bases not matched to a gene: 4. The CDR3 region has the DNA TGTGCCAGCAGCCAAGGGGGGACAGGGTTGCATTTT. Residues: CASSQGGTGLHF.

This sequence joins TRBV5-6 and TRBJ1-5, with D hard to call. The CDR3 has 14 amino acids. V was trimmed by 0 bases and J by 4 bases, leaving 8 bases between them. In germline, CDR1 is SGHDT, CDR2 YYEEEE. CDR3 nucleotide sequence: TGTGCCAGCAGCTTGGCAGGTAAGAATCAGCCCCAGCATTTT. Its translation is CASSLAGKNQPQHF.

The chain recombines TRBV6-5 with TRBJ1-2, with TRBD1 identical over 7 bases. Germline CDR1 MNHEY, CDR2 SVGAGI. J gave up 4 bases and V 7 bases, and 12 bases lay outside the gene matches. This CDR3 region has 15 residues. In DNA form, the CDR3 reads TGTGCCAGCATTAACTTAGGGGGCAGGGGCTATGGCTACACCTTC. It specifies CASINLGGRGYGYTF.

The chain is built from TRBV9 and TRBJ1-6, with no clear D. Germline CDR1 reads SGDLS; CDR2 reads YYNGEE. The V end was cut by 3 bases, the J end by 8 bases, with 12 bases between. The CDR3 contains 14 residues. The CDR3 bases are TGTGCCAGCAGCGCTCTGATTGGGGATTCACCCCTCCACTTT. This encodes CASSALIGDSPLHF.

This clone appeared a single time. CDR3 nucleotide sequence: TGTGCCAGCAGCTTAGATAGAAACACCATATATTTT. This gives the protein CASSLDRNTIYF. The rearrangement joins TRBV11-2 to TRBJ1-3; D gene ambiguous. This CDR3 contains 12 residues. The ends were cut back, 0 bases at V and 5 bases at J, with 2 bases in the middle. CDR1 is SGHAT, CDR2 FQNNGV, per germline.

The chain recombines TRBV30 with TRBJ2-2; D possibly matches TRBD1 or TRBD2 (5 bases each). The CDR3 runs 14 residues. Germline values: CDR1 GTSNPN, CDR2 SVGIG (reference sequence). Deletions cut 0 bases from V and 4 bases from J, with 9 bases between. The CDR3: CAWSVKGSTGELFF. The CDR3 DNA reads TGTGCCTGGAGTGTAAAGGGGAGCACCGGGGAGCTGTTTTTT.